Described below is a single TCR beta chain sequence and its context. As yet, its antigen is unknown. This CDR3 region has 15 residues. Trimming pared 0 bases from V and 8 bases from J, leaving 14 bases between. Per the germline V gene, CDR1 is SGHRS and CDR2 is YFSETQ. This entry is derived from a study of beta chain features in type 1 diabetes. Expressed TCRB transcripts were sequenced because the isolated RNA had all been reverse transcribed beforehand. Method: immunoSEQ multiplex PCR; TCRdb's copy keeps in-frame clones and lacks some. The table lists around 710,000 clones, approximately 13% of them singletons. Study-level results: Type 1 diabetes patients showed a moderate but significant shortening of TCRB CDR3s in all four CD4+ subsets.

The TCR was taken from a man aged 30-40 years with type 1 diabetes. Sequencing used naive CD4+ T cells from blood. The V and J genes are TRBV5-1 and TRBJ1-4; possible D gene TRBD1, 5 bases. The CDR3 protein is CASSLADVAGEKLFF. CDR3 nucleotide sequence: TGCGCCAGCAGCTTGGCCGACGTGGCAGGGGAAAAACTGTTTTTT. The full variable domain, rest sourced from reference TRBV5-1 and TRBJ1-4, is KAGVTQTPRYLIKTRGQQVTLSCSPISGHRSVSWYQQTPGQGLQFLFEYFSETQRNKGNFPGRFSGRQFSNSRSEMNVSTLELGDSALYLCASSLADVAGEKLFFGSGTQLSVL.